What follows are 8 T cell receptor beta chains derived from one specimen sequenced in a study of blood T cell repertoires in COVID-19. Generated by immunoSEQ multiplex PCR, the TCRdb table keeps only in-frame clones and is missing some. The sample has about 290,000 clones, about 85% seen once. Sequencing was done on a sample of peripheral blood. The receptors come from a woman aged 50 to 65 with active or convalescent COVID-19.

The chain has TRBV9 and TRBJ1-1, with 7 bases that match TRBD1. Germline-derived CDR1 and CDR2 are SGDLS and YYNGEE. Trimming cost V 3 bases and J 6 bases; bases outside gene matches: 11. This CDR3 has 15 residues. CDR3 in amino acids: CASSEGQRRAAEAFF. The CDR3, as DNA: TGTGCCAGCAGCGAGGGACAGCGCCGGGCGGCTGAAGCTTTCTTT. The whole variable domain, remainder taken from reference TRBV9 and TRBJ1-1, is DSGVTQTPKHLITATGQRVTLRCSPRSGDLSVYWYQQSLDQGLQFLIQYYNGEERAKGNILERFSAQQFPDLHSELNLSSLELGDSALYFCASSEGQRRAAEAFFGQGTRLTVV.

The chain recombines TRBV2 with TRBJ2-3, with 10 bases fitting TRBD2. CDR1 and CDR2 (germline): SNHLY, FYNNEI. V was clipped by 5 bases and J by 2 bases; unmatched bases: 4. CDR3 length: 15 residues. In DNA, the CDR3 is TGTGCCAGCAGTACCGGGACTAGCGCCACAGATACGCAGTATTTT. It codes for CASSTGTSATDTQYF.

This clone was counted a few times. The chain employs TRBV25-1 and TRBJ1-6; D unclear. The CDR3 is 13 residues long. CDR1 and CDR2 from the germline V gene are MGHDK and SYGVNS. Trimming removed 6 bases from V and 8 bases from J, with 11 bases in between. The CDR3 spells CASRGSADSPLHF. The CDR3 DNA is TGTGCCAGCAGAGGCTCTGCGGATTCACCCCTCCACTTT.

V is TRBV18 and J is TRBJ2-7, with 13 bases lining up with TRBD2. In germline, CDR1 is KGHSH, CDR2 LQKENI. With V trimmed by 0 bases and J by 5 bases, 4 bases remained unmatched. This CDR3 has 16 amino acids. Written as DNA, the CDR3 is TGTGCCAGCTCACCACCCGGACTAGCGGGAGTGAACGAGCAGTACTTC. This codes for CASSPPGLAGVNEQYF.

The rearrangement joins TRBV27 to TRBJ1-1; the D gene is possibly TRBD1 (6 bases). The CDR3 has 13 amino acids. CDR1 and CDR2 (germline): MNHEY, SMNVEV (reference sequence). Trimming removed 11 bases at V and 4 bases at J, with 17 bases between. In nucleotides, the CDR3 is TGTGCCTCAGCACAGGGTTGGGGCACTGAAGCTTTCTTT. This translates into CASAQGWGTEAFF.

The CDR3 nucleotides are TGTGCCAGTAGTATAGCGGCGGGCCAACGGACCCAGTACTTC. Its translation is CASSIAAGQRTQYF. The chain employs TRBV19 and TRBJ2-5, with D possibly matching TRBD2 (5 bases). The length of the CDR3 is 14 residues. V was cut by 1 base and J by 7 bases, with 13 bases left in between. Germline-derived CDR1 and CDR2 are LNHDA and SQIVND (reference sequence).

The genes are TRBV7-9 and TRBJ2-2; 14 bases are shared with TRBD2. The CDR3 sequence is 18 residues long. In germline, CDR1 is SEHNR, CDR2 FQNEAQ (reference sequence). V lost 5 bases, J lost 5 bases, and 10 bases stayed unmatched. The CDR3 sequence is CASSKTGGLAGDTGELFF. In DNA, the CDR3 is TGTGCCAGCAGCAAAACAGGGGGACTAGCGGGAGATACCGGGGAGCTGTTTTTT.

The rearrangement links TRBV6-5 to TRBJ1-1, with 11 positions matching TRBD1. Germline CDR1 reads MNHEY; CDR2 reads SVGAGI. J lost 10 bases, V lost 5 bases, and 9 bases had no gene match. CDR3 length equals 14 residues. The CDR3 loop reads CASSLRTGGMGAFF. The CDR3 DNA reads TGTGCCAGCAGTCTACGGACAGGGGGCATGGGAGCTTTCTTT.